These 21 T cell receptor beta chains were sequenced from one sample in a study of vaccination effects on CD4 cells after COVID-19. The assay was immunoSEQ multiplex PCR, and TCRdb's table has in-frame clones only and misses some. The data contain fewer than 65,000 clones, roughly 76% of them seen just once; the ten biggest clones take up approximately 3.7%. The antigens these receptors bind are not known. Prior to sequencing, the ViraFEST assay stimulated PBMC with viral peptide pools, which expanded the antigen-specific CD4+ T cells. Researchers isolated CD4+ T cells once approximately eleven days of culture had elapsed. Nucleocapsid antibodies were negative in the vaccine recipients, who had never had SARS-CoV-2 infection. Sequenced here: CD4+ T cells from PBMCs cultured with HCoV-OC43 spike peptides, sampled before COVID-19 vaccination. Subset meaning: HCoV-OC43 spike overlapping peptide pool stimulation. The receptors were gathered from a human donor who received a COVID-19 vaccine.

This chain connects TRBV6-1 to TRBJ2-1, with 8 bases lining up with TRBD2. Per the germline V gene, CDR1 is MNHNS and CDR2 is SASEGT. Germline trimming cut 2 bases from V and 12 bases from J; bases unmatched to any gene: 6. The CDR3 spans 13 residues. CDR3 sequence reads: CASSESGGFRQFF. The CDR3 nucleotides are TGTGCCAGCAGTGAATCGGGGGGGTTTCGGCAGTTCTTC.

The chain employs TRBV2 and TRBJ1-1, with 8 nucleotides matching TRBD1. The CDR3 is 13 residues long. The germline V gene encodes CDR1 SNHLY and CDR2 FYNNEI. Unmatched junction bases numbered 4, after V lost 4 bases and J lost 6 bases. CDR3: CASSVTGGAEAFF. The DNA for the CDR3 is TGTGCCAGCAGTGTCACAGGGGGAGCTGAAGCTTTCTTT. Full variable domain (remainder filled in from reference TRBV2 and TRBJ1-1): EPEVTQTPSHQVTQMGQEVILRCVPISNHLYFYWYRQILGQKVEFLVSFYNNEISEKSEIFDDQFSVERPDGSNFTLKIRSTKLEDSAMYFCASSVTGGAEAFFGQGTRLTVV.

The CDR3 spells CASSPPGLRTNEKLFF. The CDR3 DNA is TGTGCCAGCTCACCACCAGGCTTGCGTACTAATGAAAAACTGTTTTTT. V is TRBV18 and J is TRBJ1-4; D remains ambiguous. V was cut by 0 bases and J by 2 bases, with 10 bases left in between. The length of the CDR3 is 16 residues. Germline V gives CDR1 KGHSH, CDR2 LQKENI. The variable domain in full, with the rest retrieved from reference TRBV18 and TRBJ1-4, is NAGVMQNPRHLVRRRGQEARLRCSPMKGHSHVYWYRQLPEEGLKFMVYLQKENIIDESGMPKERFSAEFPKEGPSILRIQQVVRGDSAAYFCASSPPGLRTNEKLFFGSGTQLSVL.

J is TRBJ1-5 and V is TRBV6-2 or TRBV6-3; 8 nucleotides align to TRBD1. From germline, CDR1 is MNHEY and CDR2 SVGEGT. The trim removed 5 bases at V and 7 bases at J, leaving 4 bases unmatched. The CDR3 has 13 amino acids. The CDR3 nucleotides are TGTGCCAGCAGTGGGACAGGCGGCCAGCCCCAGCATTTT. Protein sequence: CASSGTGGQPQHF.

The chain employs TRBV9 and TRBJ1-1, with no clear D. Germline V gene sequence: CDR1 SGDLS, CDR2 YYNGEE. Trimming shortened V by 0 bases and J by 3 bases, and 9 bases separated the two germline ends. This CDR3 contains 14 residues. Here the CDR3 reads CASSVADYYTEAFF. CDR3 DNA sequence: TGTGCCAGCAGCGTAGCAGATTACTACACTGAAGCTTTCTTT. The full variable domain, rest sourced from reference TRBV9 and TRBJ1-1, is DSGVTQTPKHLITATGQRVTLRCSPRSGDLSVYWYQQSLDQGLQFLIQYYNGEERAKGNILERFSAQQFPDLHSELNLSSLELGDSALYFCASSVADYYTEAFFGQGTRLTVV.

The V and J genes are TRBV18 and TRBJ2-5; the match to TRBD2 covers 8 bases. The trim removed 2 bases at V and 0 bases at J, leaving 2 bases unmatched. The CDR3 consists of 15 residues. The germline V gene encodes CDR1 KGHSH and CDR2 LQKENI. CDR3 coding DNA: TGTGCCAGCTCACCAGGCGGGGGGTACCAAGAGACCCAGTACTTC. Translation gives CASSPGGGYQETQYF.

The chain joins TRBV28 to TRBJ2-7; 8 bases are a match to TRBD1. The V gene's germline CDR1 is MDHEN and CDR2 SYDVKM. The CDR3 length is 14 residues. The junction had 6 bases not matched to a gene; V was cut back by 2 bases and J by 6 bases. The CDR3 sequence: CASSLSRGRGEQYV. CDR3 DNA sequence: TGTGCCAGCAGTTTAAGCAGGGGGCGAGGCGAGCAGTACGTC.

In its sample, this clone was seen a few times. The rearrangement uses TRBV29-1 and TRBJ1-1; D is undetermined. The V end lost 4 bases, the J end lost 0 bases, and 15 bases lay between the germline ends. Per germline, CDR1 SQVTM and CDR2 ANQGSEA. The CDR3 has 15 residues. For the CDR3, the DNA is TGCAGCGTTGTAGGTGGAAATGGGATGAACACTGAAGCTTTCTTT. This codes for CSVVGGNGMNTEAFF.

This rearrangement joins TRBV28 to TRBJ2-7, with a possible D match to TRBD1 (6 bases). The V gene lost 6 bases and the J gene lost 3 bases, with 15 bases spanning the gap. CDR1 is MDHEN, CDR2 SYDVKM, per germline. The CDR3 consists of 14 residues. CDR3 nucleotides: TGTGCCAGCAGGCAGCAGGGGTCCTTCTACGAGCAGTACGTC. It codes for CASRQQGSFYEQYV.

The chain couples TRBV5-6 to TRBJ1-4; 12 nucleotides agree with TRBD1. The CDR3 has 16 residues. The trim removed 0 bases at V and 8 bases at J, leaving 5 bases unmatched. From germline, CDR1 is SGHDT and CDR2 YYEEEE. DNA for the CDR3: TGTGCCAGCAGCTTGGTAGGGGACAGGGGGCGAGAAAAACTGTTTTTT. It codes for CASSLVGDRGREKLFF. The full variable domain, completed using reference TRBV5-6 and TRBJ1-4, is DAGVTQSPTHLIKTRGQQVTLRCSPKSGHDTVSWYQQALGQGPQFIFQYYEEEERQRGNFPDRFSGHQFPNYSSELNVNALLLGDSALYLCASSLVGDRGREKLFFGSGTQLSVL.

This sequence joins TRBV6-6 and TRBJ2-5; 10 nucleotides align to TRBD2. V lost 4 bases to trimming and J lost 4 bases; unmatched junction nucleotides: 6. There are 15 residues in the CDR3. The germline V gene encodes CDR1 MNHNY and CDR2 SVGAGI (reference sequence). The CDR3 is CASSSGTSAGETQYF. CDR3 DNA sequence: TGTGCCAGCAGTTCCGGGACTAGCGCAGGAGAGACCCAGTACTTC.

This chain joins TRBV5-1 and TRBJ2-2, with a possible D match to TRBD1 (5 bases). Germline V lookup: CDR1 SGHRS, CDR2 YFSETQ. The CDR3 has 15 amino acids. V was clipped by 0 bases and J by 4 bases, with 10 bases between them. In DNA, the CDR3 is TGCGCCAGCAGCTTGGTCCAGGGATCCACCGGGGAGCTGTTTTTT. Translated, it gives CASSLVQGSTGELFF.

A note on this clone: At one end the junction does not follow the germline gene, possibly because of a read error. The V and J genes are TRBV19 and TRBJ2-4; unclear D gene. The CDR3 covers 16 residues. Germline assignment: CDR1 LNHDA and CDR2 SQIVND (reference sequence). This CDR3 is CASSLDPLKAKNIQYF. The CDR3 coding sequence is TGTGCCAGTAGTTTAGACCCTCTCAAAGCCAAAAACATTCAGTACTTC.

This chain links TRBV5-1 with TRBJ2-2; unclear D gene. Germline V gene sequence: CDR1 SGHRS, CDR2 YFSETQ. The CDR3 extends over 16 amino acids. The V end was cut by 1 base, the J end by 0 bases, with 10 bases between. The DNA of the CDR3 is TGCGCCAGCAGCTTGCTGGTGGGTCCGAACACCGGGGAGCTGTTTTTT. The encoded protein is CASSLLVGPNTGELFF.

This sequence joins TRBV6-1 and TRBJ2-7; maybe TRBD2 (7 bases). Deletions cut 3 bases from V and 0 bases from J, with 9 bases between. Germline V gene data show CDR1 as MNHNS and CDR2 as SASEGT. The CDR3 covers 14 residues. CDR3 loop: CASSERGHSYEQYV. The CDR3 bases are TGTGCCAGCAGTGAGCGGGGGCACTCCTACGAGCAGTACGTC.

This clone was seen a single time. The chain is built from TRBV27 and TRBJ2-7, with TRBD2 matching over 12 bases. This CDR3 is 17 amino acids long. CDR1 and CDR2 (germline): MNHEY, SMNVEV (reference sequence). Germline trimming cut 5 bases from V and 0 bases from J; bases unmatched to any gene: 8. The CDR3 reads CASSARSGLAGSYEQYV. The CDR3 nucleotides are TGTGCCAGCAGTGCTAGATCGGGACTAGCGGGCTCCTACGAGCAGTACGTC.

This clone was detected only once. The CDR3 DNA follows: TGCGCCAGCAGCCCAGACGGAGGGCGCCTAGCCAAAAACATTCAGTACTTC. Its translation: CASSPDGGRLAKNIQYF. The chain couples TRBV4-3 to TRBJ2-4, with D perhaps TRBD2 (6 bases). This CDR3 comprises 17 residues. CDR1 LGHNA and CDR2 YSLEER come from the germline V gene. Trimming took 4 bases from V and 0 from J, leaving 16 bases between them.

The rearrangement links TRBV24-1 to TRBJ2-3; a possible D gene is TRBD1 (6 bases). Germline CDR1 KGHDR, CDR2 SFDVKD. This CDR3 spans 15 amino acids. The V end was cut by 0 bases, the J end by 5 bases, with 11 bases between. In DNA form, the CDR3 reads TGTGCCACCAGTGATTTGGGGGACATCAGAGATACGCAGTATTTT. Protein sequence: CATSDLGDIRDTQYF.

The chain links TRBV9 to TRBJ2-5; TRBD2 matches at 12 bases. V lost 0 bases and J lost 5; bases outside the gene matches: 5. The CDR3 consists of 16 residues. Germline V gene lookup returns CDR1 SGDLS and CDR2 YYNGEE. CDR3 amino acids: CASSVVPLAGGETQYF. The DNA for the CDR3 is TGTGCCAGCAGCGTAGTTCCGCTAGCGGGGGGGGAGACCCAGTACTTC.

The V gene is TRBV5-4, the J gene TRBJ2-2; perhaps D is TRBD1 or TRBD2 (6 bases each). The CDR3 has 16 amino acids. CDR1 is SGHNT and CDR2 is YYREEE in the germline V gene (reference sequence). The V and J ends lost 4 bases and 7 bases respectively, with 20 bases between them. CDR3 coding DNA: TGTGCCAGCAGCCTAGGGGGGACACCCTTGTTCGGGGAGCTGTTTTTT. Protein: CASSLGGTPLFGELFF.

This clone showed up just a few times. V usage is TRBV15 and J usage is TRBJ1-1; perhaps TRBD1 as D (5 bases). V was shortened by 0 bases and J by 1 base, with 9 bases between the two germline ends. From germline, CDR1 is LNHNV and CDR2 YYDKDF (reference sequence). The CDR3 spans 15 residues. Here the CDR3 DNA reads TGTGCCACCAGCAGAGATTTAGGGGAGAACACTGAAGCTTTCTTT. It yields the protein CATSRDLGENTEAFF.